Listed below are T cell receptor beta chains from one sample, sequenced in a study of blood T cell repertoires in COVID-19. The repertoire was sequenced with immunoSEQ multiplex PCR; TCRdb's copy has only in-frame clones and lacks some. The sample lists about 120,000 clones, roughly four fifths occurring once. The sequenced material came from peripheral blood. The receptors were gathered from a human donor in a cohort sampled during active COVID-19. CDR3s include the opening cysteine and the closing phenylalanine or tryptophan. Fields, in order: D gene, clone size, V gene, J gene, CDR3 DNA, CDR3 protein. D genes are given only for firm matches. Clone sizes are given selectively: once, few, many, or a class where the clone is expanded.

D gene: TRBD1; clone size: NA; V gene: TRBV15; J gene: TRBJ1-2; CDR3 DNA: TGTGCCACCAGCAAACAGGGGGCGTATGGCTACACCTTC; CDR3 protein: CATSKQGAYGYTF
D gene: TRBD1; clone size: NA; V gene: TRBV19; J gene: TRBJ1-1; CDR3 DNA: TGTGCCAGTAGGGGGTGGGGCAGGACAGGCCCAGACACTGAAGCTTTCTTT; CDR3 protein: CASRGWGRTGPDTEAFF
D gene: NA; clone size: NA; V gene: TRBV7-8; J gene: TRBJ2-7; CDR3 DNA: TGTGCCAGCAGCTTAGCGCAGGGTTCCAGAAGGGACTACGAGCAGTACTTC; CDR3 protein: CASSLAQGSRRDYEQYF
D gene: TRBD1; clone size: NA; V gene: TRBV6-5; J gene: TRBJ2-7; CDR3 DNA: TGTGCCAGCACCACCGGACAGGGTGAAAACTACGAGCAGTACTTC; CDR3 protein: CASTTGQGENYEQYF
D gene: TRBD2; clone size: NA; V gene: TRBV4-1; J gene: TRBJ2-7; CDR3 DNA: TGCGCCAGCAGCAGGACTAGCGGGAGCTCCTACGAGCAGTACTTC; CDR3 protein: CASSRTSGSSYEQYF
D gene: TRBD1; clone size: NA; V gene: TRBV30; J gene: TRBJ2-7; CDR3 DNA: TGTGCCTGGAGTGGGGGGACAGGGGGCGAGCAGTACTTC; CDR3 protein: CAWSGGTGGEQYF
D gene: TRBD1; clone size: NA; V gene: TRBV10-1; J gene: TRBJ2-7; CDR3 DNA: TGCGCCAGCAGCACCGGGACAGGGGGAGGCGAGCAGTACTTC; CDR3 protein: CASSTGTGGGEQYF
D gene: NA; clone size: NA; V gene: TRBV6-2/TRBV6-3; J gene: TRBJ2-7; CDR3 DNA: TGTGCCAGCAGTTCCCCGACAGTTTTTTCCCCTCACTACGAGCAGTACTTC; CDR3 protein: CASSSPTVFSPHYEQYF
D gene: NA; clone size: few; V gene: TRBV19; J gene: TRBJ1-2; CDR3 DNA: TGTGCCAGTAGTATTCCAGGGCTCGGCTACGGCTACACCTTC; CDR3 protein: CASSIPGLGYGYTF
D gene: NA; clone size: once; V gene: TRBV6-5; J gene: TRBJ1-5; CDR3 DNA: TGTGCCAGCAGTCCACTAAGGTGGAGCAATCAGCCCCAGCATTTT; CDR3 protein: CASSPLRWSNQPQHF
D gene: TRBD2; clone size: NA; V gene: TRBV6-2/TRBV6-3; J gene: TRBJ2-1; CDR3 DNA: TGTGCCAGCAGTTATCGACTAGCGGGAGGCTACAATGAGCAGTTCTTC; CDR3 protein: CASSYRLAGGYNEQFF
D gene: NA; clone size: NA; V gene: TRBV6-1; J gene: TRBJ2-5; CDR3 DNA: TGTGCCAGCAGTGAAGCTTTTTCTGGCGGGCCCCAAGAGACCCAGTACTTC; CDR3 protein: CASSEAFSGGPQETQYF
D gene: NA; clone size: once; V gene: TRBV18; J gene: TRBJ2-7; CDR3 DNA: TGTGCCAGCTCACCTACGGCGGAGGGGTACCACGAGCAGTACTTC; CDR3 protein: CASSPTAEGYHEQYF
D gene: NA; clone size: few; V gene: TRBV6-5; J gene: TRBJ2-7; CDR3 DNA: TGTGCCAGCAGCGGAATAGGGGCCGAGCAGTACTTC; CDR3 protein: CASSGIGAEQYF
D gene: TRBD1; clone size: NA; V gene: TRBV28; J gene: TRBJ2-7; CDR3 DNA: TGTGCCAGCTCCCCGGACAGGGTAATCTCCGAGCAGTACTTC; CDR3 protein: CASSPDRVISEQYF
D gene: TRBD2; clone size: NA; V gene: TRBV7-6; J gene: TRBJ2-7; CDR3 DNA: TGTGCCAGCAGCTTAGAGGCAGCGGGAGCTGGTGAGCAGTACTTC; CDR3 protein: CASSLEAAGAGEQYF
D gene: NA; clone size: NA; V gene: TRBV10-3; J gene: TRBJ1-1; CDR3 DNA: TGTGCCATCAGCGGCAGGTACACTGAAGCTTTCTTT; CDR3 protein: CAISGRYTEAFF
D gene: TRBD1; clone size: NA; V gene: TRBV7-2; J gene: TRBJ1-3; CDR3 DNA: TGTGCCAGCAGCCCGACAGGGACCTCTGGAAACACCATATATTTT; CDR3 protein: CASSPTGTSGNTIYF
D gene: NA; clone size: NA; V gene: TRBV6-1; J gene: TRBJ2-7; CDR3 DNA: TGTGCCAGCAGTGATCTGACAGTAGGCGAGCAGTACTTC; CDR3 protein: CASSDLTVGEQYF
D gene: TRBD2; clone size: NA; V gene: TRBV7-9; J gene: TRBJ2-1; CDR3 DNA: TGTGCCAGCAGCAAGGGACTATCCTACAATGAGCAGTTCTTC; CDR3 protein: CASSKGLSYNEQFF